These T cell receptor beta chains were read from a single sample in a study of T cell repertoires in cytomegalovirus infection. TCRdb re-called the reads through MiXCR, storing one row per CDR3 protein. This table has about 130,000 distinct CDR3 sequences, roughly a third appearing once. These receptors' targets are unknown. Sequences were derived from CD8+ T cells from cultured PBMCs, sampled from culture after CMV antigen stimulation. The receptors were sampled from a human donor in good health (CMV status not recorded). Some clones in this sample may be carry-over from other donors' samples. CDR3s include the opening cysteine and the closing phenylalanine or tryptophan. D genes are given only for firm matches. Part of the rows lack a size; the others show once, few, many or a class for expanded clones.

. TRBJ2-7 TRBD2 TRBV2 CASSDTSGGADEQYF TGTGCCAGCAGTGACACTAGCGGGGGGGCGGACGAGCAGTACTTC
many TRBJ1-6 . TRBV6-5 CASSWDLASNSPLHF TGTGCCAGCAGTTGGGACCTCGCCTCGAATTCACCCCTCCACTTT
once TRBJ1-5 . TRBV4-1 CASSQSPRGDQPQHF TGCGCCAGCAGCCAAAGCCCCAGAGGAGATCAGCCCCAGCATTTT
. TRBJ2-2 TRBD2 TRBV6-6 CASSYSGGGVETGELFF TGTGCCAGCAGTTACTCGGGCGGGGGGGTTGAAACCGGGGAGCTGTTTTTT
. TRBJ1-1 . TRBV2 CASSVGVGTEAFF TGTGCCAGCAGTGTCGGCGTCGGCACTGAAGCTTTCTTT
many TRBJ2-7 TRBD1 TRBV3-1 CASSLPGQFYEQYF TGTGCCAGCAGCCTTCCGGGACAGTTCTACGAGCAGTACTTC
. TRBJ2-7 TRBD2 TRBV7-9 CASSPSGGPYEQYF TGTGCCAGCAGCCCCAGCGGGGGACCCTACGAGCAGTACTTC
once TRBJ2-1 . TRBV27 CASSATVSSYNEQFF TGTGCCAGCAGTGCAACCGTCTCCTCCTACAATGAGCAGTTCTTC
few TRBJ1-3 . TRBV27 CASSLLAGNTIYF TGTGCCAGCAGTTTATTGGCTGGAAACACCATATATTTT
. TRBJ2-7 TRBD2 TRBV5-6 CASSSALAGGLEQYF TGTGCCAGCAGCTCGGCTCTAGCGGGGGGACTCGAGCAGTACTTC
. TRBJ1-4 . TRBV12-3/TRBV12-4 CASSLLGVGAHEKLFF TGTGCCAGCAGTCTCCTCGGGGTGGGCGCCCACGAAAAACTGTTTTTT
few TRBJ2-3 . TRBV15 CATSRDGAGGHTDTQYF TGTGCCACCAGCAGAGATGGAGCGGGTGGGCACACAGATACGCAGTATTTT
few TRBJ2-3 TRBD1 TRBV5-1 CASSLAGTALFDTQYF TGCGCCAGCAGCTTGGCAGGGACAGCCCTTTTCGATACGCAGTATTTT
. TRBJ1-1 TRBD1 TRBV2 CANLFDRGNTEAFF TGTGCCAACCTATTTGACAGGGGGAACACTGAAGCTTTCTTT
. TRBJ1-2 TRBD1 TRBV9 CASSVSRDSGYGYTF TGTGCCAGCAGCGTCAGCCGGGACAGTGGGTATGGCTACACCTTC
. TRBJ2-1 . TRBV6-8 CASRPSSYNEQFF TGTGCCAGCCGCCCGAGCTCCTACAATGAGCAGTTCTTC
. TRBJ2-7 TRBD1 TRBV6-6 CASSYYLRDRGYEQYF TGTGCCAGCAGTTACTATTTGAGGGACAGGGGGTACGAGCAGTACTTC